This is a list of T cell receptor beta chains from one sample in a study of OX40 agonist ivuxolimab in advanced cancers. Sequenced by immunoSEQ multiplex PCR; TCRdb stores in-frame clones only, minus some. The data hold roughly 49,000 clones, with 80% to 85% observed a single time. The material sequenced was CD4+ or CD8+ T cells sorted from blood, taken in a trial of the OX40 agonist ivuxolimab. The receptor set was obtained from an adult with an advanced solid tumor such as melanoma, head and neck, liver or kidney cancer. CDR3s leave out the opening cysteine and the closing phenylalanine or tryptophan. Some rows mark clone size as missing; the rest say once, few, many or name a class of expanded clone.

>.|TRBV5-4
ASSGGRGTVTNNEQF
>once|TRBV28
ASSQPLARGYT
>.|TRBV11-3
ASSYTGGSTEAF
>.|TRBV6-6
ASSYSGQGAYEQY
>.|TRBV11-2
ASSPGTHRSEAF
>.|TRBV7-9
ASSSHGIRGYT
>once|TRBV4-1
ASRPRVDETGANVLT
>medium-sized|TRBV10-3
AISPREVLEQY
>.|TRBV5-1
ASSPGWGYEQY
>.|TRBV27
ASSLDLWVNSPLH
>few|TRBV14
ASSQDNFGGLETQY
>once|TRBV5-4
ASTRRNTGELF
>.|TRBV5-1
ASSTNGGNYGYT
>.|TRBV19
ASRLAGSPTDTQY
>.|TRBV13
ASSLSRSNQPQH
>few|TRBV7-9
ASSSRDEAF
>.|TRBV5-1
ASSLDRTLNEQF
>.|TRBV6-1
ASSGQLNTEAF
>.|TRBV6-5
ASSPRDRDDSPLH
>few|TRBV4-2
ASSLLAGGNTGELF
>.|TRBV11-2
ASNPGGGGTPLH
>.|TRBV5-4
ASSLQEFSDEQY
>.|TRBV5-1
ASSLGSGGSLQETQY
>.|TRBV4-3
ASSQGGGYNSPLH
>.|TRBV19
ASYQRVPVVSAGSGANVLT
>.|TRBV7-6
ASSPITGGGEKLF
>.|TRBV2
ASSQEGNSPLH
>few|TRBV5-1
ASSLPETGLYEQY
>.|TRBV4-3
ASSQTPGGTNEKLF
>.|TRBV7-6
ASSLGVGAGTGELF
>.|TRBV2
ASSPGGHEKLF
>.|TRBV2
ASSLGPRVDTQY
>.|TRBV5-1
ASSPTGSSYEQY
>.|TRBV6-6
ASSYSGQLNDGAF
>few|TRBV14
ASSQGYRTSITGELF
>.|TRBV2
ASSSEGVEQY
>few|TRBV6-5
ASRRQLPYEQY
>.|TRBV27
ASRPGGTGGGYGYT
>.|TRBV25-1
ASSPHAGGAGELF
>.|TRBV10-1
ASSEWVGAEAF
>once|TRBV11-2
ASSGGTEAF
>few|TRBV20-1
SARGFTEAF
>.|TRBV9
ASSAGQAYEQY
>.|TRBV20-1
SASGNYGYT
>once|TRBV11-2
ASSLGSSSNQPQH
>.|TRBV10-1
EIVGNLSSGNTIY
>.|TRBV7-2
ASSPHLATEMNTEAF
>.|TRBV12-5
ASGSSQLANEKLF
>.|TRBV28
ASTGHPSYEQY
>medium-sized|TRBV11-3
ASSPAGGPYTQY